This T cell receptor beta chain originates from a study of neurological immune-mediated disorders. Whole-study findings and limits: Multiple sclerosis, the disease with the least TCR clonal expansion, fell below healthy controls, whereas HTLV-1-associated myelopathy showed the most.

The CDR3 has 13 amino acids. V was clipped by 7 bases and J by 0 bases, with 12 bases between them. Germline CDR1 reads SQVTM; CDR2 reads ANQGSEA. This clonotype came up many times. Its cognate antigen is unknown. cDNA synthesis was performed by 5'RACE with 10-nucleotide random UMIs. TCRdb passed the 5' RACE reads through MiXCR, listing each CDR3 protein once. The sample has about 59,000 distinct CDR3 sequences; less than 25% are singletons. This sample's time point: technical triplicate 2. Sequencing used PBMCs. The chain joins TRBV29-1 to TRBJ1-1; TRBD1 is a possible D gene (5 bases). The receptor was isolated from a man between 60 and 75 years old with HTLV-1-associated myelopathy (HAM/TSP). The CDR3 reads CSALEQVNTEAFF. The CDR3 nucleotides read TGCAGCGCTCTGGAACAGGTGAACACTGAAGCTTTCTTT.